This T cell receptor (beta chain) stems from a study of blood T cell repertoires in COVID-19. Between the trimmed V and J ends, which lost 3 bases and 5 bases, there was a span of 16 bases. In germline, CDR1 is ENHRY, CDR2 SYGVKD. The CDR3 has 15 residues. Clones were read by immunoSEQ multiplex PCR, and TCRdb kept only the in-frame ones, dropping some. The data show 56,000 or so clones, around 90% seen once. Sequenced material: peripheral blood. V and J are TRBV10-3 and TRBJ2-5; D is ambiguous. The sequence was collected from a woman of 80 years or more with active COVID-19. CDR3 protein: CAISDVAGRDETQYF. The CDR3 DNA reads as TGTGCCATCAGTGATGTCGCAGGTCGTGATGAGACCCAGTACTTC.